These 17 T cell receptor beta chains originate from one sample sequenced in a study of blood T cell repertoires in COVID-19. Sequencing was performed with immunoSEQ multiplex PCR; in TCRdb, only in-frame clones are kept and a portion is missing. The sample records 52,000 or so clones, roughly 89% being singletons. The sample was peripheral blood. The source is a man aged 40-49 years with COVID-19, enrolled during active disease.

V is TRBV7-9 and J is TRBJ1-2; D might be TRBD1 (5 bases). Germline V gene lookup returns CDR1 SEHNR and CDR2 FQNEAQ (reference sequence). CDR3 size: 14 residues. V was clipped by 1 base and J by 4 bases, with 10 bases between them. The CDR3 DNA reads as TGTGCCAGCAGCTTAGAAGGGGCGATCTATGGCTACACCTTC. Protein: CASSLEGAIYGYTF.

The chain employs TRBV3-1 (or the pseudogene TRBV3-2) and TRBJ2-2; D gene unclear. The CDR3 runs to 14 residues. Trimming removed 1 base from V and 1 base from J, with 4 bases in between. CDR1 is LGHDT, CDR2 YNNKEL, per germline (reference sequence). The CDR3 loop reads CASSQAGNTGELFF. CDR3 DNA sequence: TGTGCCAGCAGCCAAGCCGGGAACACCGGGGAGCTGTTTTTT.

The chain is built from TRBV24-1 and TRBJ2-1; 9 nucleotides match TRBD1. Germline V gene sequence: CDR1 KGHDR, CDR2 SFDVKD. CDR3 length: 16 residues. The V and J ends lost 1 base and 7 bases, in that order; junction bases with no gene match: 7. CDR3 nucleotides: TGTGCCACCAGTGATTTAAGACAGGGGGAAGGGAATGAGCAGTTCTTC. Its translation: CATSDLRQGEGNEQFF.

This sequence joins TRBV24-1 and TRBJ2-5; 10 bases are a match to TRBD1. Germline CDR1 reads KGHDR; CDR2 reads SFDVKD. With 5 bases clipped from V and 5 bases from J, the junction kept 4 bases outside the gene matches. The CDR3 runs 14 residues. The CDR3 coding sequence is TGTGCCACCAGTGGACAGGGGGCACGGGAGACCCAGTACTTC. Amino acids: CATSGQGARETQYF.

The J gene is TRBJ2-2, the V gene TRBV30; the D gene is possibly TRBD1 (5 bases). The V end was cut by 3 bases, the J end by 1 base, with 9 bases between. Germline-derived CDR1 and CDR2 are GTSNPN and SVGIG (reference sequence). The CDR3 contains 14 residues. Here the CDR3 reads CAWRRGGNTGELFF. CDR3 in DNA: TGTGCCTGGAGAAGGGGCGGGAACACCGGGGAGCTGTTTTTT.

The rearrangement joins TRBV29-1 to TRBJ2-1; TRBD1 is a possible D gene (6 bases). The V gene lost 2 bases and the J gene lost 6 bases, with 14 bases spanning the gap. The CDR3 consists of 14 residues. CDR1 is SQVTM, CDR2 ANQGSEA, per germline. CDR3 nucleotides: TGCAGCGTTGAACCCGGGACACGGCCCAATGAGCAGTTCTTC. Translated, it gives CSVEPGTRPNEQFF.

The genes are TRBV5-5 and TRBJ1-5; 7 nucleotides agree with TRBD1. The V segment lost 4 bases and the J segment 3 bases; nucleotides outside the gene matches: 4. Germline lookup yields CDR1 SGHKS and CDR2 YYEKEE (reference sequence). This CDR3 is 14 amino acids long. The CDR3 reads CASSPQGLNQPQHF. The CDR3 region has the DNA TGTGCCAGCAGCCCACAGGGGCTCAATCAGCCCCAGCATTTT. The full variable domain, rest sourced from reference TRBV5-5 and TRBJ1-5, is DAGVTQSPTHLIKTRGQQVTLRCSPISGHKSVSWYQQVLGQGPQFIFQYYEKEERGRGNFPDRFSARQFPNYSSELNVNALLLGDSALYLCASSPQGLNQPQHFGDGTRLSIL.

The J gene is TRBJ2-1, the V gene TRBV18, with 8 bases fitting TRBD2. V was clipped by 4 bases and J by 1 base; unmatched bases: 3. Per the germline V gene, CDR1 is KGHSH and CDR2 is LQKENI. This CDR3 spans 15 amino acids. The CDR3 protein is CASSLGLGSYNEQFF. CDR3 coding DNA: TGTGCCAGCTCACTGGGACTAGGGTCCTACAATGAGCAGTTCTTC.

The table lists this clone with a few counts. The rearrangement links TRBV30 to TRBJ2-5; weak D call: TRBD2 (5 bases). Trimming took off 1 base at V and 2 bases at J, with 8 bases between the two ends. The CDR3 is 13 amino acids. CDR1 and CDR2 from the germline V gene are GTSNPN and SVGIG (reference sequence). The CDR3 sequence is CAWSAGRQETQYF. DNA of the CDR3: TGTGCCTGGAGTGCGGGGAGACAAGAGACCCAGTACTTC. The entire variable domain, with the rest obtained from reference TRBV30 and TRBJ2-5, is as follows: SQTIHQWPATLVQPVGSPLSLECTVEGTSNPNLYWYRQAAGRGLQLLFYSVGIGQISSEVPQNLSASRPQDRQFILSSKKLLLSDSGFYLCAWSAGRQETQYFGPGTRLLVL.

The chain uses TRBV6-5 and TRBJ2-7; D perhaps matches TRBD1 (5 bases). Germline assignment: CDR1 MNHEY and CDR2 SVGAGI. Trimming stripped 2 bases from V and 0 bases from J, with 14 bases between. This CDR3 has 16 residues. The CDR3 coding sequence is TGTGCCAGCAGTTACCCCACAGGTTTACTCTCCTACGAGCAGTACTTC. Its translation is CASSYPTGLLSYEQYF.

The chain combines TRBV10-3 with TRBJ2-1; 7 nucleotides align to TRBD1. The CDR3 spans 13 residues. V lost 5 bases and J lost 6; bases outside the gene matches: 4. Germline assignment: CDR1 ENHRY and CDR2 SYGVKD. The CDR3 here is CAISRRQGNEQFF. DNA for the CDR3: TGTGCCATCAGTCGCCGACAGGGCAATGAGCAGTTCTTC.

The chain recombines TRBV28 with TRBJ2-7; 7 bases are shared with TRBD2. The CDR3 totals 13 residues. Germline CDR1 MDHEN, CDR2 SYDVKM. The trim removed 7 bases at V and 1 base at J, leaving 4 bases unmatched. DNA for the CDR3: TGTGCCAGCATTGGGGGGGGTTCCTACGAGCAGTACTTC. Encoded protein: CASIGGGSYEQYF.

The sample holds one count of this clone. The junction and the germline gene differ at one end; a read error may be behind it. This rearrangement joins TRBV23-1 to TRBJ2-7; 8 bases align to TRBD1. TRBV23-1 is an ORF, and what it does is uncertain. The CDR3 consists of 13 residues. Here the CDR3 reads CASTHGTGGTLCF. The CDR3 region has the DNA TGCGCCAGCACCCATGGGACAGGCGGGACTTTGTGCTTC.

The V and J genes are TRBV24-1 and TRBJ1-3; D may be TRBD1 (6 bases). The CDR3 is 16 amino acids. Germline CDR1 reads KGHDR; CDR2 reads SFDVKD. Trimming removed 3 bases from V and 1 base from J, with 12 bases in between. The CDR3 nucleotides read TGTGCCACCAGTGATGTGCGGGGGCCGTCTGGAAACACCATATATTTT. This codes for CATSDVRGPSGNTIYF.

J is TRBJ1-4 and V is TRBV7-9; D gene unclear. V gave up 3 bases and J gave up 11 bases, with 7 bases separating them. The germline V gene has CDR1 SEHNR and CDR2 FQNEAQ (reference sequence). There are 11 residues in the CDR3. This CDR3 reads CASSLYGKLFF. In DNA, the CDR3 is TGTGCCAGCAGCTTGTACGGGAAACTGTTTTTT. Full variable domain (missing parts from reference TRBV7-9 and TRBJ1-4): DTGVSQNPRHKITKRGQNVTFRCDPISEHNRLYWYRQTLGQGPEFLTYFQNEAQLEKSRLLSDRFSAERPKGSFSTLEIQRTEQGDSAMYLCASSLYGKLFFGSGTQLSVL.

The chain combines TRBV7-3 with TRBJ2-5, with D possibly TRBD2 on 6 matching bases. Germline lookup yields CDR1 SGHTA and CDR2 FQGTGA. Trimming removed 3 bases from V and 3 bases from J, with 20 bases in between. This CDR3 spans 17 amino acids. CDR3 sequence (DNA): TGTGCCAGCAGCTTCCTCGGGGGAATAGATGGAGAAGAGACCCAGTACTTC. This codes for CASSFLGGIDGEETQYF.

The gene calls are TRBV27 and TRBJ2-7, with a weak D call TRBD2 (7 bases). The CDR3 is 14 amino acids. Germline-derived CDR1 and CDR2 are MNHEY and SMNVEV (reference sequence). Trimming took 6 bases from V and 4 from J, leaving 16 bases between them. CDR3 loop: CASSPIGGGYEQYF. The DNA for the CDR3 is TGTGCCAGCAGCCCAATAGGGGGAGGGTACGAGCAGTACTTC.